The 31 T cell receptor beta chains listed next were all sequenced from one sample in a study of identical twins. Using its own MiXCR run on the 5' RACE reads, TCRdb lists one record per CDR3 protein. Here the sample spans some 250,000 distinct CDR3 sequences, about 13% being singletons. The same data also contributed to another study, on yellow fever vaccine responses in identical twins.

The sample consisted of memory (CD45RO+) T cells sorted from blood. The receptors derive from a woman between 18 and 30 years old in good health.

In its sample, this clonotype was seen many times. The rearrangement joins TRBV12-3 or TRBV12-4 to TRBJ2-7, with 9 positions matching TRBD1. The CDR3 consists of 15 residues. The trim removed 4 bases at V and 6 bases at J, leaving 10 bases unmatched. This chain's CDR3 is CASSSWGQGKGEQYF. DNA for the CDR3: TGTGCCAGCAGTTCCTGGGGACAGGGTAAGGGCGAGCAGTACTTC.

This clonotype was detected a few times. This sequence joins TRBV6-1 and TRBJ2-5; 12 bases are a match to TRBD2. The germline CDR1 and CDR2 sequences are MNHNS and SASEGT. Trimming cost V 7 bases and J 4 bases; bases outside gene matches: 10. This CDR3 is built from 16 residues. In nucleotides, the CDR3 is TGTGCCAGCACCCTACTGCAGGGACTAGCGGGAGAGACCCAGTACTTC. Its translation is CASTLLQGLAGETQYF.

The rearrangement joins TRBV7-9 to TRBJ1-2; no definite D call. Trimming stripped 1 base from V and 2 bases from J, with 8 bases between. This CDR3 is built from 14 residues. Germline values: CDR1 SEHNR, CDR2 FQNEAQ (reference sequence). The CDR3 sequence: CASSLDRLNYGYTF. CDR3 nucleotide sequence: TGTGCCAGCAGCTTAGACAGACTAAACTATGGCTACACCTTC.

This clonotype has a single count. The chain has TRBV4-1 and TRBJ2-1; 7 nucleotides line up with TRBD1. CDR3 length: 14 residues. The germline gives CDR1 MGHRA, CDR2 YSYEKL. Trimming removed 0 bases from V and 6 bases from J; junction bases left unmatched: 2. CDR3 nucleotides: TGCGCCAGCAGCCAAGAGACAGGGCGCAATGAGCAGTTCTTC. As protein: CASSQETGRNEQFF.

J is TRBJ2-6 and V is TRBV12-3 or TRBV12-4; D is unresolved. Trimming cost V 6 bases and J 3 bases, with 12 bases left between them. CDR3 length: 15 amino acids. CDR3 sequence reads: CASRTGFLGANVLTF. CDR3 DNA sequence: TGTGCCAGCAGGACCGGGTTCCTTGGGGCCAACGTCCTGACTTTC.

This clonotype has ten or more counts. The chain combines TRBV20-1 with TRBJ2-3; 7 nucleotides agree with TRBD1. From germline, CDR1 is DFQATT and CDR2 SNEGSKA (reference sequence). CDR3 length equals 15 residues. V lost 6 bases, J lost 0 bases, and 9 bases stayed unmatched. The CDR3 DNA reads as TGCAGTGCCACAGTCCTGACAGGGAGCACAGATACGCAGTATTTT. Its translation: CSATVLTGSTDTQYF.

This clonotype was observed many times. The CDR3 is CASSSSLSGNTGELFF. The CDR3 coding sequence is TGTGCCAGCAGTTCTAGTCTTTCGGGGAACACCGGGGAGCTGTTTTTT. This rearrangement joins TRBV11-1 to TRBJ2-2; D ambiguous. CDR3 length: 16 amino acids. Germline values: CDR1 SGHAT, CDR2 FQDESV (reference sequence). Trimming cost V 6 bases and J 1 base, with 15 bases left between them.

This clonotype has ten or more counts. J is TRBJ2-7 and V is TRBV12-3 or TRBV12-4; weak D call: TRBD1 (5 bases). The CDR3 is made up of 13 amino acids. Deletions cut 0 bases from V and 3 bases from J, with 6 bases between. The CDR3 loop reads CASSLAGLYEQYF. The CDR3 nucleotides read TGTGCCAGCAGTTTAGCGGGGCTCTACGAGCAGTACTTC.

The V call is TRBV4-1, the J call TRBJ1-5, with D possibly TRBD1 on 6 matching bases. This CDR3 contains 18 residues. Trimming stripped 0 bases from V and 4 bases from J, with 19 bases between. Per germline, CDR1 MGHRA and CDR2 YSYEKL. CDR3: CASSQDPGQGQGNQPQHF. In DNA form, the CDR3 reads TGCGCCAGCAGCCAAGATCCGGGGCAGGGGCAGGGGAATCAGCCCCAGCATTTT.

This clonotype was counted ten times or more. The chain carries TRBV29-1 and TRBJ1-1, with D perhaps matching TRBD1 (5 bases). The CDR3 is made up of 14 amino acids. Germline V gene sequence: CDR1 SQVTM, CDR2 ANQGSEA. The V gene lost 6 bases and the J gene lost 0 bases, with 14 bases spanning the gap. The CDR3 sequence: CSVTGTNMNTEAFF. The CDR3 nucleotides are TGCAGCGTGACGGGGACCAACATGAACACTGAAGCTTTCTTT. The variable domain in full, with the rest retrieved from reference TRBV29-1 and TRBJ1-1, is SAVISQKPSRDICQRGTSLTIQCQVDSQVTMMFWYRQQPGQSLTLIATANQGSEATYESGFVIDKFPISRPNLTFSTLTVSNMSPEDSSIYLCSVTGTNMNTEAFFGQGTRLTVV.

This clonotype was counted many times. Here the CDR3 reads CASSGLAGSQETQYF. DNA of the CDR3: TGCGCCAGCTCCGGGCTAGCGGGGTCCCAAGAGACCCAGTACTTC. The chain joins TRBV5-1 to TRBJ2-5, with TRBD2 matching 9 bases. Germline-derived CDR1 and CDR2 are SGHRS and YFSETQ. Trimming removed 7 bases from V and 1 base from J; junction bases left unmatched: 8. The CDR3 length is 15 residues.

The chain carries TRBV19 and TRBJ2-2, with 7 positions matching TRBD1. V lost 6 bases, J lost 6 bases, and 10 bases stayed unmatched. Germline V gene data show CDR1 as LNHDA and CDR2 as SQIVND (reference sequence). CDR3 length: 15 residues. CDR3 coding DNA: TGTGCCAGTAGACGGACAGGCTCCACCGCCGGGGAGCTGTTTTTT. Its protein is CASRRTGSTAGELFF. The whole variable domain, filled in from reference TRBV19 and TRBJ2-2, reads DGGITQSPKYLFRKEGQNVTLSCEQNLNHDAMYWYRQDPGQGLRLIYYSQIVNDFQKGDIAEGYSVSREKKESFPLTVTSAQKNPTAFYLCASRRTGSTAGELFFGEGSRLTVL.

This clonotype has more than one count but fewer than ten. V gene TRBV4-1 combines with J gene TRBJ2-3; D not certain. The CDR3 extends over 16 amino acids. CDR1 and CDR2 (germline): MGHRA, YSYEKL. The V and J ends lost 1 base and 4 bases respectively, with 15 bases between them. CDR3 bases: TGCGCCAGCAGCCAAGTCGATATGGGTTTCGCAGATACGCAGTATTTT. Residues: CASSQVDMGFADTQYF.

This chain links TRBV28 with TRBJ2-7, with a tentative D call TRBD1 (5 bases). Germline V gives CDR1 MDHEN, CDR2 SYDVKM. The CDR3 extends over 12 amino acids. The germline V and J ends were trimmed by 4 bases and 3 bases, with 7 bases remaining between them. CDR3 nucleotide sequence: TGTGCCAGCAGTTCACAGGTCTACGAGCAGTACTTC. Its protein is CASSSQVYEQYF.

In its sample, this clonotype was seen many times. The genes are TRBV4-3 and TRBJ2-2; D not certain. The CDR3 contains 14 residues. Germline lookup yields CDR1 LGHNA and CDR2 YSLEER. V was pared by 1 base and J by 5 bases, with 8 bases between. This CDR3 reads CASSQVIGTGELFF. For the CDR3, the DNA is TGCGCCAGCAGCCAAGTCATTGGGACCGGGGAGCTGTTTTTT.

This clonotype was seen a few times. The V gene is TRBV2, the J gene TRBJ2-7; no firm D call. The V end was cut by 3 bases, the J end by 1 base, with 7 bases between. This CDR3 comprises 13 residues. CDR1 and CDR2 (germline): SNHLY, FYNNEI. CDR3 amino acids: CASSDRFSYEQYF. The CDR3 DNA is TGTGCCAGCAGTGACAGGTTTTCCTACGAGCAGTACTTC.

The V and J genes are TRBV20-1 and TRBJ2-7; D not resolved. In germline, CDR1 is DFQATT, CDR2 SNEGSKA (reference sequence). Trimming shortened V by 3 bases and J by 2 bases, and 8 bases separated the two germline ends. The CDR3 runs 12 residues. CDR3: CSASFQAYEQYF. The CDR3 DNA follows: TGCAGTGCTAGTTTCCAGGCCTACGAGCAGTACTTC.

The chain joins TRBV13 to TRBJ2-4, with D uncertain. This CDR3 is 15 amino acids long. V shed 2 bases and J shed 5 bases, with 13 bases lying between them. Germline assignment: CDR1 PRHDT and CDR2 FYEKMQ (reference sequence). The CDR3 region is CASSLFVSKENIQYF. CDR3 coding DNA: TGTGCCAGCAGCTTATTCGTTAGTAAGGAAAACATTCAGTACTTC.

The V and J genes are TRBV20-1 and TRBJ2-3; the match to TRBD2 covers 13 bases. J was trimmed by 8 bases and V by 1 base; bases with no gene match: 6. The CDR3 extends over 15 amino acids. Germline lookup yields CDR1 DFQATT and CDR2 SNEGSKA (reference sequence). CDR3 in DNA: TGCAGTGCTAGAGGGGGACTAGCGGGGCCCGGTACGCAGTATTTT. Amino acids: CSARGGLAGPGTQYF.

In its sample, this clonotype was seen a few times. J is TRBJ2-1 and V is TRBV24-1; D possibly corresponds to TRBD2 (6 bases). The CDR3 sequence is 12 residues long. CDR1 KGHDR and CDR2 SFDVKD come from the germline V gene. Trimming removed 9 bases at V and 3 bases at J, with 8 bases between. DNA of the CDR3: TGTGCCACCGGGCGGGACTACAATGAGCAGTTCTTC. It encodes CATGRDYNEQFF.

The CDR3 reads CASSSGFRLAGGREQFF. The CDR3 nucleotides are TGTGCCAGCAGCTCCGGTTTCCGGCTAGCGGGAGGTCGTGAGCAGTTCTTC. V gene TRBV7-2 combines with J gene TRBJ2-1; 11 nucleotides align to TRBD2. This CDR3 has 17 residues. Germline lookup yields CDR1 SGHTA and CDR2 FQGNSA. J was trimmed by 9 bases and V by 4 bases; bases with no gene match: 14.

At least ten counts were recorded for this clonotype. The chain carries TRBV7-6 and TRBJ2-3, with D tentatively TRBD2 (5 bases). CDR3 length: 11 amino acids. Trimming pared 6 bases from V and 5 bases from J, leaving 6 bases between. From germline, CDR1 is SGHVS and CDR2 FNYEAQ. The CDR3, as DNA: TGTGCCAGCAGAGCGGTAGATACGCAGTATTTT. Protein sequence: CASRAVDTQYF.

This clonotype has only a few counts. J is TRBJ1-2 and V is TRBV2; D not resolved. Trimming stripped 8 bases from V and 8 bases from J, with 21 bases between. The germline V gene encodes CDR1 SNHLY and CDR2 FYNNEI. The CDR3 length is 14 residues. The CDR3: CASASDYEGKGYTF. The CDR3 nucleotides read TGTGCCAGCGCCAGCGATTATGAGGGCAAGGGCTACACCTTC.

This clonotype was recorded at least ten times. The chain links TRBV27 to TRBJ2-2; the match to TRBD1 covers 7 bases. The CDR3 loop spans 14 amino acids. The germline V gene has CDR1 MNHEY and CDR2 SMNVEV (reference sequence). V trimming: 5 bases; J trimming: 4 bases; junction bases outside the gene matches: 4. CDR3 protein: CASSATGSTGELFF. The CDR3 DNA reads TGTGCCAGCAGTGCGACAGGGTCCACCGGGGAGCTGTTTTTT.

The chain is built from TRBV3-1 and TRBJ2-3, with D possibly being TRBD1 (6 bases). Trimming removed 5 bases from V and 2 bases from J, with 14 bases in between. CDR3 length: 15 amino acids. Germline V lookup: CDR1 LGHDT, CDR2 YNNKEL (reference sequence). CDR3 region: CASSAGTPATDTQYF. The CDR3 nucleotides are TGTGCCAGCAGCGCCGGGACACCGGCCACAGATACGCAGTATTTT.

This clonotype was counted only a few times. The rearrangement joins TRBV2 to TRBJ1-5; D uncertain. The germline gives CDR1 SNHLY, CDR2 FYNNEI. The CDR3 is 18 amino acids. V lost 8 bases, J lost 5 bases, and 28 bases lay in between. The CDR3 coding sequence is TGTGCCAGCTTCCAGGACCGCGATGGGAGGAGGGTGGATCAGCCCCAGCATTTT. Protein: CASFQDRDGRRVDQPQHF. Supplemented by reference TRBV2 and TRBJ1-5, the full variable domain reads EPEVTQTPSHQVTQMGQEVILRCVPISNHLYFYWYRQILGQKVEFLVSFYNNEISEKSEIFDDQFSVERPDGSNFTLKIRSTKLEDSAMYFCASFQDRDGRRVDQPQHFGDGTRLSIL.

The rearrangement joins TRBV7-2 to TRBJ2-7; D gene uncertain. The CDR3 sequence is 13 residues long. Germline CDR1 reads SGHTA; CDR2 reads FQGNSA. Trimming stripped 4 bases from V and 2 bases from J, with 9 bases between. The CDR3 nucleotides read TGTGCCAGCAGCTCACAGCCCCCCTACGAGCAGTACTTC. Translating it yields CASSSQPPYEQYF.

At least ten counts were recorded for this clonotype. The gene calls are TRBV5-1 and TRBJ2-7; 7 bases are shared with TRBD2. The trim removed 0 bases at V and 1 base at J, leaving 7 bases unmatched. Germline V gene lookup returns CDR1 SGHRS and CDR2 YFSETQ. The CDR3 runs 16 residues. The CDR3 region has the DNA TGCGCCAGCAGCTTGGAGGGGCTAGCGGTGTCCTACGAGCAGTACTTC. Translated: CASSLEGLAVSYEQYF.

The sample holds a few counts of this clonotype. CDR3 region: CSARETGANTEAFF. The CDR3 DNA follows: TGCAGTGCTAGAGAGACAGGAGCTAACACTGAAGCTTTCTTT. The J gene is TRBJ1-1, the V gene TRBV20-1; the D gene is possibly TRBD1 (6 bases). Germline CDR1 and CDR2: DFQATT and SNEGSKA (reference sequence). The CDR3 is 14 residues long. V was cut by 0 bases and J by 2 bases, with 10 bases left in between.

The table lists this clonotype with many counts. The chain is built from TRBV15 and TRBJ1-2; D is undetermined. V was clipped by 1 base and J by 1 base, with 10 bases between them. Germline V lookup: CDR1 LNHNV, CDR2 YYDKDF (reference sequence). The CDR3 extends over 15 amino acids. The CDR3: CATSRGSSRNYGYTF. The DNA of the CDR3 is TGTGCCACCAGCAGAGGCAGCTCCCGTAACTATGGCTACACCTTC.

The V gene is TRBV18, the J gene TRBJ2-7; no clear D gene. Trimming stripped 3 bases from V and 7 bases from J, with 13 bases between. Germline values: CDR1 KGHSH, CDR2 LQKENI. The CDR3 covers 13 residues. The chain's CDR3 is CASSPNRVREQYF. CDR3 in DNA: TGTGCCAGCTCACCCAATCGGGTTCGGGAGCAGTACTTC.